This T cell receptor (beta chain) is from a study of early T cells in non-severe SARS-CoV-2 infection. This clonotype was counted ten times or more. Tagging with unique molecular identifiers was applied to individual cDNA molecules. MiXCR, applied by TCRdb to the 5' RACE reads, yields one record per CDR3 protein. The sample lists 42,000 or so distinct CDR3 sequences, approximately 10% occurring once. Germline CDR1 reads SGHRS; CDR2 reads YFSETQ. The V end was cut by 3 bases, the J end by 7 bases, with 13 bases between. The CDR3 totals 13 residues. The V call is TRBV5-1, the J call TRBJ1-1; D might be TRBD1 (5 bases). The clonotype originates from an adult who was a healthcare worker with PCR-confirmed SARS-CoV-2 infection or an uninfected control (not recorded which). Input material: whole blood. The CDR3 sequence is CASSSTGADEAFF. The DNA of the CDR3 is TGCGCCAGCAGCTCCACAGGAGCAGATGAAGCTTTCTTT.